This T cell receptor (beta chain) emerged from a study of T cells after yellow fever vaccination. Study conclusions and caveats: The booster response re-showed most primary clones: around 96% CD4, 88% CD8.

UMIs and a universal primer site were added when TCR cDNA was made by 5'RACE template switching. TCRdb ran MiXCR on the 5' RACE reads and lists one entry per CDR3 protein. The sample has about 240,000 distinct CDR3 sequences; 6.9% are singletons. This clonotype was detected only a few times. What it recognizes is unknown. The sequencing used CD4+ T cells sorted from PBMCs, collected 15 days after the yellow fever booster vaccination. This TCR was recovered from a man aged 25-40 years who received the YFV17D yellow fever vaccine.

In nucleotides, the CDR3 is TGTGCCAGCAGCTTAGATAGAGACGGAGGGGGCCTATGGGGCTACACCTTC. This codes for CASSLDRDGGGLWGYTF. The chain combines TRBV11-2 with TRBJ1-2; 7 nucleotides align to TRBD1. J was trimmed by 8 bases and V by 0 bases; bases with no gene match: 15. The CDR3 runs to 17 residues. Germline assignment: CDR1 SGHAT and CDR2 FQNNGV. Supplemented by reference TRBV11-2 and TRBJ1-2, the full variable domain reads EAGVAQSPRYKIIEKRQSVAFWCNPISGHATLYWYQQILGQGPKLLIQFQNNGVVDDSQLPKDRFSAERLKGVDSTLKIQPAKLEDSAVYLCASSLDRDGGGLWGYTFGSGTRLTVV.